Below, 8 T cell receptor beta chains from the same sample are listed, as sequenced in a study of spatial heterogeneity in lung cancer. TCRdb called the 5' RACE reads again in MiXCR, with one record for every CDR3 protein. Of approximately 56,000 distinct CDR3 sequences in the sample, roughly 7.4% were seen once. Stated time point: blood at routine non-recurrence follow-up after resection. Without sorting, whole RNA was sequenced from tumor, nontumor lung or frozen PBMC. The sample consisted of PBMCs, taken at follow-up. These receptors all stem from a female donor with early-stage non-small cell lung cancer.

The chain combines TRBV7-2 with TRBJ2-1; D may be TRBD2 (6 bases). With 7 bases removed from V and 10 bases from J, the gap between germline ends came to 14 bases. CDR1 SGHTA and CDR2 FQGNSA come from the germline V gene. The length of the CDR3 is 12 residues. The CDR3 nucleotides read TGTGCCAGCACCAACAGCGGGCACGAGCAGTTCTTC. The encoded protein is CASTNSGHEQFF.

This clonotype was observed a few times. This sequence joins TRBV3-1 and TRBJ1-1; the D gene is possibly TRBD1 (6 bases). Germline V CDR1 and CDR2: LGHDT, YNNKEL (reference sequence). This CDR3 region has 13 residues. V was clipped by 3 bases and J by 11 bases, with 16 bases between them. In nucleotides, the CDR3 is TGTGCCAGCAGCCATCCTAGGACAGCCGGGGCTTTCTTT. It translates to CASSHPRTAGAFF.

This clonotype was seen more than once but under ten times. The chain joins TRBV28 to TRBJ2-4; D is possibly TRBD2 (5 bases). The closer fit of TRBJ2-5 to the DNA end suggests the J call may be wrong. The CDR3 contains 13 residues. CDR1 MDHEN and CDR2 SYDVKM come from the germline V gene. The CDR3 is CASSLGEFGTQYF. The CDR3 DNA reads TGTGCCAGCAGTTTGGGAGAGTTTGGGACCCAGTACTTC.

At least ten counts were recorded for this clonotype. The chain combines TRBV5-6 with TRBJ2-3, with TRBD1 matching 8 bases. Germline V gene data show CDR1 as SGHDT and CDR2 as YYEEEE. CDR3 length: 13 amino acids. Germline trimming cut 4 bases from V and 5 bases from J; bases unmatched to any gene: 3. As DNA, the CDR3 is TGTGCCAGCAGCCTGACAGGGGTAGATACGCAGTATTTT. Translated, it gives CASSLTGVDTQYF.

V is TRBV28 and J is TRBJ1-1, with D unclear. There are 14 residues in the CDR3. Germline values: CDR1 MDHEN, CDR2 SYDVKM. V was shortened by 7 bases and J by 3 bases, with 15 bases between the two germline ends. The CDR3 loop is CASTPAGTYTEAFF. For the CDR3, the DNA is TGTGCCAGCACCCCTGCGGGCACGTACACTGAAGCTTTCTTT.

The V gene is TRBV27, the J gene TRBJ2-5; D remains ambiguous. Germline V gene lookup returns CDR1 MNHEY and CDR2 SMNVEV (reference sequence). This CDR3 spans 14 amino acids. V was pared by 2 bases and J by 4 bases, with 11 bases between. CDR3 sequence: CASSLLAGGETQYF. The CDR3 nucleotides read TGTGCCAGCAGTTTACTGGCAGGTGGAGAGACCCAGTACTTC.

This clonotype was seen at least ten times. The CDR3 is CASSLPGLYGYTF. The CDR3, as DNA: TGTGCCAGCAGCTTACCAGGGTTGTATGGCTACACCTTC. The chain carries TRBV7-8 and TRBJ1-2; TRBD1 might be the D (5 bases). The CDR3 spans 13 residues. Trimming took off 2 bases at V and 5 bases at J, with 9 bases between the two ends. CDR1 and CDR2 from the germline V gene are SGHVS and FQNEAQ.

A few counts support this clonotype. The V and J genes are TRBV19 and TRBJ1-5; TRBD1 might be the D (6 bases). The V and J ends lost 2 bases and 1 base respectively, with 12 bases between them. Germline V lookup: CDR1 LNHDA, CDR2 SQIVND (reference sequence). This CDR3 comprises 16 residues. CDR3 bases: TGTGCCAGTAGTATACTTGGGGGCTGGAGCAATCAGCCCCAGCATTTT. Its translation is CASSILGGWSNQPQHF.